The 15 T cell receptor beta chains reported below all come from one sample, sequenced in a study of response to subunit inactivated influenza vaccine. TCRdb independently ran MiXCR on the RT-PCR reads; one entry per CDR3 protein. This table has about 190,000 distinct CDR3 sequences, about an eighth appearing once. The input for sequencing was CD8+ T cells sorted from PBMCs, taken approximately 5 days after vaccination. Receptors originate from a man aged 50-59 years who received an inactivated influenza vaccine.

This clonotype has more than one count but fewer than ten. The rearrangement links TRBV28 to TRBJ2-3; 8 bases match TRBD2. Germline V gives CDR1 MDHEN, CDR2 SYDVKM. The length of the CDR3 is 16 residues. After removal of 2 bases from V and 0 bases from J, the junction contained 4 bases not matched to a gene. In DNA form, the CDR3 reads TGTGCCAGCAGTTTAGGCGGACTAGCTAGCACAGATACGCAGTATTTT. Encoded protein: CASSLGGLASTDTQYF.

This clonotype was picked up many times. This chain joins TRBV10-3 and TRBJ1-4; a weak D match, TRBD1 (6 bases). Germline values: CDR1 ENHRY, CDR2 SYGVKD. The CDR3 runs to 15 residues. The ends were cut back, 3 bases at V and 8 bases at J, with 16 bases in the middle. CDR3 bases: TGTGCCATCAGTGATGCCCAGGGGTCGAGGGAAAAACTGTTTTTT. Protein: CAISDAQGSREKLFF.

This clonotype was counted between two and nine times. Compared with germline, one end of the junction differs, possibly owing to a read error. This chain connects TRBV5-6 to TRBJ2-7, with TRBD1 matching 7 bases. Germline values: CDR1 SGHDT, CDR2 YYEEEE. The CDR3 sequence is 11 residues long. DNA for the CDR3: TGTGCCAGCAGCTTCGCCGGGACAGTGCACTTC. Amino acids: CASSFAGTVHF.

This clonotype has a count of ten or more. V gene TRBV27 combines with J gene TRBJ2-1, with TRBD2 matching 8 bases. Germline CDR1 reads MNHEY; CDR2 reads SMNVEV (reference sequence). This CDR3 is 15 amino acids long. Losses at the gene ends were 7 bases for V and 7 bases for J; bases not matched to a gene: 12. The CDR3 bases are TGTGCCAGCAAGAAAACGGGGGGGCCGAGGAATGAGCAGTTCTTC. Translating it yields CASKKTGGPRNEQFF.

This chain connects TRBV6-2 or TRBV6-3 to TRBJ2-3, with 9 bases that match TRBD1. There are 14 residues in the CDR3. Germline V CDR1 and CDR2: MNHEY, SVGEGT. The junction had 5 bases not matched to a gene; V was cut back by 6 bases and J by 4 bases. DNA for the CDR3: TGTGCCAGCAGCACAGGGACAGGGTCAGATACGCAGTATTTT. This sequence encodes CASSTGTGSDTQYF.

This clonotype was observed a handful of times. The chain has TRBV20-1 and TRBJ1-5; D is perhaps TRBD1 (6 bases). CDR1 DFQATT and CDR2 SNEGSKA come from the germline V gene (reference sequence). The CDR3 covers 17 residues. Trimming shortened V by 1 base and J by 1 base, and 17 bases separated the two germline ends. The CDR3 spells CSARARGLEGSNQPQHF. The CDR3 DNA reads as TGCAGTGCTAGAGCCAGGGGTCTTGAGGGGAGCAATCAGCCCCAGCATTTT.

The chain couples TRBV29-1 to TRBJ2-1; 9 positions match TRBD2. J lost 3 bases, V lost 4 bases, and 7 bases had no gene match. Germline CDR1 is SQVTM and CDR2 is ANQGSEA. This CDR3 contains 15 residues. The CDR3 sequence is CSVVSVAGVYNEQFF. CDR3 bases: TGCAGCGTTGTATCGGTAGCGGGAGTCTACAATGAGCAGTTCTTC.

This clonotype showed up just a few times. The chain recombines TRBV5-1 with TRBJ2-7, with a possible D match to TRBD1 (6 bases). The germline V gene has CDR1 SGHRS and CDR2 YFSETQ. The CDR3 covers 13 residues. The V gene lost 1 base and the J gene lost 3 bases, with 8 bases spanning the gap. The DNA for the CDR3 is TGCGCCAGCAGCTTGAACAGGGACTACGAGCAGTACTTC. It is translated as CASSLNRDYEQYF.

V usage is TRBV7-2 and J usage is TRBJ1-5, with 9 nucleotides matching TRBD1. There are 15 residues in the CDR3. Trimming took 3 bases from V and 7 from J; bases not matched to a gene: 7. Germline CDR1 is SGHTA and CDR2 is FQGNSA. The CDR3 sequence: CASSFGTGLLQPQHF. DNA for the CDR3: TGTGCCAGCAGCTTTGGGACAGGGCTATTACAGCCCCAGCATTTT.

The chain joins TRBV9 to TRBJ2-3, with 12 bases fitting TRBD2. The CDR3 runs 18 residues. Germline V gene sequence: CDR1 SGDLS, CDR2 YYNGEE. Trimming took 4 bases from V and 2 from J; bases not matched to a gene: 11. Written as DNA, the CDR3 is TGTGCCAGCAGCCCCCGTTCTAGCGGGAGGGCCCCCACAGATACGCAGTATTTT. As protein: CASSPRSSGRAPTDTQYF.

The CDR3 protein is CASSQESATGADTQYF. Written as DNA, the CDR3 is TGTGCCAGCAGCCAAGAATCCGCGACAGGGGCAGATACGCAGTATTTT. The chain is built from TRBV4-2 and TRBJ2-3, with 8 nucleotides matching TRBD1. This CDR3 is built from 16 residues. Germline CDR1 LGHNA, CDR2 YNFKEQ. V was clipped by 0 bases and J by 4 bases; unmatched bases: 6.

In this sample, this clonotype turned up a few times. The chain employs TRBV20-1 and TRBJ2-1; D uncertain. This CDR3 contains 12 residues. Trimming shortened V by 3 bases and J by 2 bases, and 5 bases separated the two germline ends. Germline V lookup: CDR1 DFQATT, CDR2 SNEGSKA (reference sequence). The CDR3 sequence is CSARAPYNEQFF. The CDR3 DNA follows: TGCAGTGCTAGGGCCCCCTACAATGAGCAGTTCTTC.

The CDR3 region is CASSLGWLGDTEAFF. The CDR3 DNA reads as TGTGCCAGCAGCTTGGGATGGTTAGGGGACACTGAAGCTTTCTTT. The chain carries TRBV5-6 and TRBJ1-1; maybe TRBD1 (5 bases). The ends were cut back, 0 bases at V and 3 bases at J, with 12 bases in the middle. Per germline, CDR1 SGHDT and CDR2 YYEEEE. This CDR3 has 15 residues.

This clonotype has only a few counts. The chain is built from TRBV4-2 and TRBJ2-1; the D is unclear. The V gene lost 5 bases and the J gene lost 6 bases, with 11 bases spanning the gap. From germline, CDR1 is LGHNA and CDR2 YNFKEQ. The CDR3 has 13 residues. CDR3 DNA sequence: TGTGCCAGCAGCGCCGAATTCCCCAATGAGCAGTTCTTC. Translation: CASSAEFPNEQFF.

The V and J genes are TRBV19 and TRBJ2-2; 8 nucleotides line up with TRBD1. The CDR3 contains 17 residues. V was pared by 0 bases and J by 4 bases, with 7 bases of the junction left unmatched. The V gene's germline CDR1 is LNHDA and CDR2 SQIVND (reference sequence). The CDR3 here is CASSIDLGGQATGELFF. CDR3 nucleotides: TGTGCCAGTAGTATAGATCTCGGGGGACAGGCCACCGGGGAGCTGTTTTTT.